The text below deals with one T cell receptor (beta chain). This sample is part of a study of blood T cell repertoires in COVID-19. About the research overall: Sources were T cells, B-cell-depleted T cells, or PBMCs; the material itself was cDNA or gDNA.

Methods used by the authors: Amplification of reference gene primers was used by the study to estimate nucleated cell counts. The protocol was immunoSEQ multiplex PCR, while the TCRdb copy is restricted to in-frame clones and leaves out a portion. Clone size and the V and J calls come from that table; the DNA yielded D and trimming. The sample includes under 250,000 clones, almost 90% seen only once; the top ten take under 1.5%. After removal of 2 bases from V and 0 bases from J, the junction contained 10 bases not matched to a gene. The germline gives CDR1 LGHDT, CDR2 YNNKEL (reference sequence). The length of the CDR3 is 18 residues.

This sequence originates from a man older than 75 with acute or convalescent COVID-19. The V call is TRBV3-1 (or the pseudogene TRBV3-2), the J call TRBJ1-3; the match to TRBD1 covers 7 bases. Sequences were obtained from peripheral blood. This CDR3 reads CASSQHWTGLGSGNTIYF. The CDR3 coding sequence is TGTGCCAGCAGCCAACATTGGACAGGCCTAGGCTCTGGAAACACCATATATTTT.